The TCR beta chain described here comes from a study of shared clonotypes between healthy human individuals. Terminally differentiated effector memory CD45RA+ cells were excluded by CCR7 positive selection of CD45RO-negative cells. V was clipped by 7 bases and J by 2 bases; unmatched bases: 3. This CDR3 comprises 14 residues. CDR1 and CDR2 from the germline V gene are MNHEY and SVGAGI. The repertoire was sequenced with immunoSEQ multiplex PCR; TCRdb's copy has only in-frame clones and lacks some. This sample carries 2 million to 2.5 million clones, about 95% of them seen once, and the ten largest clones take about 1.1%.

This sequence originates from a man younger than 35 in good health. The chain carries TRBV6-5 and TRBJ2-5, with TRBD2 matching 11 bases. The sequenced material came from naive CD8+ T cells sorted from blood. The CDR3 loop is CASTIAGGQETQYF. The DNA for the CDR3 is TGTGCCAGCACTATAGCGGGAGGGCAAGAGACCCAGTACTTC.